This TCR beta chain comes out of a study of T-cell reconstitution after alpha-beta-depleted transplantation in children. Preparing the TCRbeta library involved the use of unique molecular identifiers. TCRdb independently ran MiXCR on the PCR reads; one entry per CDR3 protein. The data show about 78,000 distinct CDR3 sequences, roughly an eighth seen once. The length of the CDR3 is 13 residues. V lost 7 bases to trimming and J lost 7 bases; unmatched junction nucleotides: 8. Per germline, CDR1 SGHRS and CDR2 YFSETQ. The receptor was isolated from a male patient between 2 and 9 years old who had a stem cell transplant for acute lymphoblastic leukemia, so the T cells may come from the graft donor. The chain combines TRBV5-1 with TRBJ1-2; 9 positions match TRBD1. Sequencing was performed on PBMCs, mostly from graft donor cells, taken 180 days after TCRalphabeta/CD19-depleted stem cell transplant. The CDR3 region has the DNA TGCGCCAGCGGGGACAGGGTGTCCGGTGGCTACACCTTC. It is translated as CASGDRVSGGYTF. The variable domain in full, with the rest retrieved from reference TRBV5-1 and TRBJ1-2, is KAGVTQTPRYLIKTRGQQVTLSCSPISGHRSVSWYQQTPGQGLQFLFEYFSETQRNKGNFPGRFSGRQFSNSRSEMNVSTLELGDSALYLCASGDRVSGGYTFGSGTRLTVV.